This T cell receptor beta chain was identified in a study of T cell repertoires in MIS-A myocarditis (dated by TCRdb to between 2021 and 2023). The QIAamp DNA FFPE kit was used to extract genomic DNA from formalin-fixed paraffin-embedded autopsy tissue. The CDR3 covers 14 residues, taking in both the cysteine and the phenylalanine. CDR3 DNA is the only sequence kept; it has 42 bases, read in frame from the first base. The germline V gene supplies CDR1 MNHEY and CDR2 SVGEGT. Relative to germline, V is missing 3 bases and J is missing 8 bases, with 6 bases of the junction outside any gene match. This clone was detected only a few times. Its cognate antigen has yet to be identified. Qualities for individual bases were not recorded, and no much larger clone is one base off. TCRbeta CDR3 regions were amplified with the immunoSEQ bias-controlled multiplex PCR and sequenced at high throughput. From the authors' description of their analysis: CDR3 sequences were collapsed and filtered by the immunoSEQ vendor pipeline to quantify abundance and frequency of each unique TCRbeta CDR3. Using a 90% global sequence identity threshold, CD-HIT clustered dominant CDR3 amino acid sequences together with SARS-CoV-2-specific ImmuneCODE TCRbeta sequences. Clones at frequencies from 0.1 to 1 were categorized as hyperexpanded, and clones at frequencies from 0.01 to 0.1 were categorized as large. The CDR3 amino acid sequences and the V and J gene assignments of the dominant clones were confirmed with MiXCR. The R stringdist package was used to compute Levenshtein distances between the patient clonotypes and the ImmuneCODE hits. As stored in TCRdb, this immuneACCESS dataset retains in-frame rearrangements with V and J assigned. A fraction of the clones does not appear; measured against another copy, unresolved V genes explain less than half of the discrepancy, and the remainder lacks a known reason. V and J calls and clone size are those listed in that table; D and trimming were worked out from the DNA. The sample contains over 12,000 clones, 70% to 85% of them found a single time. Of the sample, around 60% is held by the ten largest clones.

The sample comprised left ventricle heart tissue obtained at autopsy. The sample's cell subset or site, from its label and the paper: cardiac tissue sample (left or right ventricle, interventricular septum, or pericardium). This receptor was taken from a man aged 18 to 29 with fulminant myocarditis from multisystem inflammatory syndrome in adults (MIS-A) after COVID-19. The sequence links TRBV6-2 or TRBV6-3 to TRBJ1-4; 7 of the junction bases match TRBD1. The base sequence is TGTGCCAGCAGTTATTCGACAGGGCGAGAAAAACTGTTTTTT. Translated, it gives CASSYSTGREKLFF.